This T cell receptor beta chain was identified during a study of blood T cell repertoires in COVID-19. The overall study: The United States, Italy and Spain were the sources of the acute and convalescent COVID-19 samples. T cells, B-cell-depleted T cells, or PBMCs provided the cDNA or gDNA that served as material.

The CDR3 is 16 residues long. Germline CDR1 SNHLY, CDR2 FYNNEI. V dropped 2 bases and J dropped 0 bases, with 11 bases sitting between them. The method was immunoSEQ multiplex PCR; TCRdb's version includes in-frame clones alone and lacks a portion of them. This table holds fewer than 500,000 clones, around 87% found once. Residents of 24 US areas, aged about 18 to 95 years, made up the participants. Participants' own reports of clinical history determined their cohort assignment. V and J are TRBV2 and TRBJ2-1; D ambiguous. Sequencing used PBMCs or T cells enriched from blood (not recorded which). This clonotype originated in a young man who had recovered from COVID-19. The CDR3 sequence is CASSERLFSSYNEQFF. The CDR3 DNA reads TGTGCCAGCAGTGAACGTCTGTTCTCCTCCTACAATGAGCAGTTCTTC.